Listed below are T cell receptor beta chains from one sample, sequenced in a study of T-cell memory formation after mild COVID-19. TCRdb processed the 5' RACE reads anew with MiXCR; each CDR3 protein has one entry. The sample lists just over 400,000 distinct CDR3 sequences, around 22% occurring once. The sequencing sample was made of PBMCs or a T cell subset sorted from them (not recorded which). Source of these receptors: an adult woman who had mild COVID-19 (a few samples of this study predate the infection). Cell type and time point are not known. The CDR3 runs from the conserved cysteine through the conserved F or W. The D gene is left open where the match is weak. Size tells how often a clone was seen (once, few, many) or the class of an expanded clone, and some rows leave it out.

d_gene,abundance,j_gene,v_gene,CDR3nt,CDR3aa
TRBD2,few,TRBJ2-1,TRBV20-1,TGCAGTGCTACGTCCCCACTAGCGGCACCCTACAATGAGCAGTTCTTC,CSATSPLAAPYNEQFF
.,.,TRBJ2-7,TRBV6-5,TGTGCCAGCAGCTCCATGGGGGGACGGACCTACGAGCAGTACTTC,CASSSMGGRTYEQYF
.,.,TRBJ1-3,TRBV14,TGTGCCAGCAGCCAAGTCGACAGCCACTACTCTGGAAACACCATATATTTT,CASSQVDSHYSGNTIYF
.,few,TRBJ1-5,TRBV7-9,TGTGCCAGCAGCCCCGGTGTCAATAGCAATCAGCCCCAGCATTTT,CASSPGVNSNQPQHF
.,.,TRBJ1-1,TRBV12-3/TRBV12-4,TGTGCCAGCAGTTGGGACGTCGGGGGAGAAGCTTTCTTT,CASSWDVGGEAFF
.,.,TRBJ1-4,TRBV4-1,TGCGCCAGCAGCCAGCTCGCGCGGGAAAAACTGTTTTTT,CASSQLAREKLFF
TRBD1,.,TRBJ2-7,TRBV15,TGTGCCACCAGCAGAGAGGGACAGGGGGCCTACGAGCAGTACTTC,CATSREGQGAYEQYF
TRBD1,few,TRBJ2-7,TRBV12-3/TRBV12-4,TGTGCCAGCAGTCTCCAATTTCCCGGGACAGGGGGCTACGAGCAGTACTTC,CASSLQFPGTGGYEQYF
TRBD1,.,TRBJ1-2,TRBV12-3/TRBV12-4,TGTGCCAGCAGTTATACAGGGGGCTTTGGCTACACCTTC,CASSYTGGFGYTF
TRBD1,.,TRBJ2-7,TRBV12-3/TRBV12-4,TGTGCCAGCACCCGGACAGGGGGGGCCTACGAGCAGTACTTC,CASTRTGGAYEQYF
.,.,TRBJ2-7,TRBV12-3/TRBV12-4,TGTGCCAGCACCCCTCCGACAGGTTCATACGAGCAGTACTTC,CASTPPTGSYEQYF
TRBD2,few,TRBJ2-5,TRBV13,TGTGCCAGCAGCAGACGGATCGGGCGGGGGGAGACCCAGTACTTC,CASSRRIGRGETQYF
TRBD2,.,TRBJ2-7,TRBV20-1,TGCAGTGCTGTCATAAGCGGGAGTATCTACGAGCAGTACTTC,CSAVISGSIYEQYF
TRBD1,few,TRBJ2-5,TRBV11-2,TGTGCCAGCAGCAACCGGGACAGGGTGGGGGTAGAGACCCAGTACTTC,CASSNRDRVGVETQYF
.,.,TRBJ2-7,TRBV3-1,TGTGCCAGCAGCCGCCGCCCGCCCTACGAGCAGTACTTC,CASSRRPPYEQYF
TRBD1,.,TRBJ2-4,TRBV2,TGTGCCAGCATCGGGACAGTAAAAAACATTCAGTACTTC,CASIGTVKNIQYF
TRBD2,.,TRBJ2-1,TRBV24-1,TGTGCCACCAGTTTGGGACTAGCGGGAGATGACGAGCAGTTCTTC,CATSLGLAGDDEQFF
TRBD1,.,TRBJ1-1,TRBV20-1,TGCAGTGCTAGAGTCACACCGGGACAGGGACGGAGGGACGGGAACACTGAAGCTTTCTTT,CSARVTPGQGRRDGNTEAFF
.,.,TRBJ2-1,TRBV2,TGTGCCAGCATGGGCGGGACCTACAATGAGCAGTTCTTC,CASMGGTYNEQFF
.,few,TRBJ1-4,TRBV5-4,TGTGCCAGCAGCTTGGCTTCTGGGGCAAGGGAAAAACTGTTTTTT,CASSLASGAREKLFF
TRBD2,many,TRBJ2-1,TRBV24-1,TGTGCCACCAGTGATTCCGGGACTATGAGGTATGAGCAGTTCTTC,CATSDSGTMRYEQFF
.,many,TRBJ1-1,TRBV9,TGTGCCAGCAGCGCCCTAGAGGGGGTGGACACTGAAGCTTTCTTT,CASSALEGVDTEAFF
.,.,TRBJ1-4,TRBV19,TGTGCCAGTAGTAACAGATATAATGAAAAACTGTTTTTT,CASSNRYNEKLFF
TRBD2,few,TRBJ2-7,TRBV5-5,TGTGCCAGCAGCGAATCTCCGGGGGGATGGTACGAGCAGTACTTC,CASSESPGGWYEQYF
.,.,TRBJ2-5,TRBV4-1,TGCGCCAGCAGCCACAAAGAGACCCAGTACTTC,CASSHKETQYF
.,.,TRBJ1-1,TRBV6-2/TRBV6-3,TGTGCCAGCAGGGGAAGGGTGGTGAACACTGAAGCTTTCTTT,CASRGRVVNTEAFF
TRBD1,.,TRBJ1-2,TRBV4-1,TGCGCCAGCAGCCAAGGGGGGGACAGGGGGCTCCACAACTATGGCTACACCTTC,CASSQGGDRGLHNYGYTF
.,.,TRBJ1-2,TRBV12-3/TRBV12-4,TGTGCCAGCAGTTTAGCGGCGTCTCAGTGGTCTCCCTCTAAAACTAACTATGGCTACACCTTC,CASSLAASQWSPSKTNYGYTF
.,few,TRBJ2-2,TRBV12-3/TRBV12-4,TGTGCCAGCATCCTCGCTTCGACCGGGGAGCTGTTTTTT,CASILASTGELFF
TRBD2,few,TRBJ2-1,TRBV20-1,TGCAGTGCCCCGGGACTAGCGGAGTACAATGAGCAGTTCTTC,CSAPGLAEYNEQFF
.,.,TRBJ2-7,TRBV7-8,TGTGCCAGCAGCCCGGGGGCGGGGAACTACGAGCAGTACTTC,CASSPGAGNYEQYF
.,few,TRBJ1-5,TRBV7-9,TGTGCCAGCAGCTCGAGCCATGGAGGACAGCCCCAGCATTTT,CASSSSHGGQPQHF
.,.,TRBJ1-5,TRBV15,TGTGCCACCAGCACCATCGGGCGACAGCCCAATCAGCCCCAGCATTTT,CATSTIGRQPNQPQHF
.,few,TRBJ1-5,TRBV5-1,TGCGCCAGCAGCTTGGGCTCAGGGGATAGCAATCAGCCCCAGCATTTT,CASSLGSGDSNQPQHF
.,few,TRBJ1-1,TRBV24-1,TGTGCCACCAGATTCGGTGAAGCTTTCTTT,CATRFGEAFF